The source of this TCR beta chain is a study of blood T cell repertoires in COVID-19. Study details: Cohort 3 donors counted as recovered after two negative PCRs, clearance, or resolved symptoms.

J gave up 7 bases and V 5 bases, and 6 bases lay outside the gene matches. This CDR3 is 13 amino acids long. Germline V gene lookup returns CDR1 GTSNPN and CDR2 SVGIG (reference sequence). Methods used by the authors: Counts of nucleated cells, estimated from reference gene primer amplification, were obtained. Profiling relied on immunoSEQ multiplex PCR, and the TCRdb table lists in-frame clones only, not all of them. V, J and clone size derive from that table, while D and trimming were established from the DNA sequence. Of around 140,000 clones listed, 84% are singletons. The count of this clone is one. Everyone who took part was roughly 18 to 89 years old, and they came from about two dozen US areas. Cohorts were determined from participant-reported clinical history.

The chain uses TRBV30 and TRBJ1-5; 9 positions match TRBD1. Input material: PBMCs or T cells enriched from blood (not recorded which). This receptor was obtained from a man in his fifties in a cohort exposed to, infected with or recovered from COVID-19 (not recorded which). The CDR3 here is CAWGGQGGQPQHF. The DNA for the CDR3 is TGTGCCTGGGGGGGACAGGGTGGACAGCCCCAGCATTTT.